Presented here are 16 T cell receptor beta chains from one specimen sequenced in a study of cytomegalovirus exposure and HLA in healthy donors. The PCR contained 60 Vbeta and 13 Jbeta primers. Method: immunoSEQ multiplex PCR; TCRdb's copy keeps in-frame clones and lacks some. The sample consists of under 200,000 clones, 81% of them appearing once. Sequences were obtained from PBMCs. All receptors derive from a man between 45 and 60 years old in good health and CMV-seropositive.

This chain connects TRBV5-4 to TRBJ2-3, with unresolved D. The CDR3 is made up of 14 amino acids. V was cut by 5 bases and J by 2 bases, with 12 bases left in between. Germline CDR1 and CDR2: SGHNT and YYREEE (reference sequence). The CDR3 reads CASRPGLNTDTQYF. CDR3 nucleotides: TGTGCCAGCAGACCCGGTCTAAACACAGATACGCAGTATTTT.

The V call is TRBV5-3, the J call TRBJ2-7; TRBD1 matches at 7 bases. TRBV5-3 qualifies as an ORF whose function is uncertain. The CDR3 sequence is 13 residues long. V trimming: 4 bases; J trimming: 4 bases; junction bases outside the gene matches: 5. CDR3 coding DNA: TGTGCCAGAAGCGCCGGGACAGCTTACGAGCAGTACTTC. This translates into CARSAGTAYEQYF.

Turning to this clone: An end of the junction differs from the germline gene, which may be a read error. The rearrangement uses TRBV6-4 and TRBJ2-7; 8 nucleotides agree with TRBD2. The CDR3 has 10 amino acids. Germline V gene data show CDR1 as MRHNA and CDR2 as SNTAGT. CDR3: CASSVCGGSF. DNA of the CDR3: TGTGCCAGCAGTGTCTGCGGGGGGTCCTTC.

V is TRBV15 and J is TRBJ2-7; D is unclear. V lost 0 bases to trimming and J lost 6 bases, with 15 bases between them. CDR3 length: 15 amino acids. The germline gives CDR1 LNHNV, CDR2 YYDKDF (reference sequence). The CDR3 DNA is TGTGCCACCAGCAGAGAGAGCCGCGGCCTCTCCGAGCAGTACTTC. This codes for CATSRESRGLSEQYF.

The gene calls are TRBV28 and TRBJ2-2; 7 nucleotides match TRBD2. Germline V gene sequence: CDR1 MDHEN, CDR2 SYDVKM. Losses at the gene ends were 5 bases for V and 3 bases for J; bases not matched to a gene: 6. The CDR3 has 15 residues. Here the CDR3 DNA reads TGTGCCAGCAGTATGGGAGGGGTGGACACCGGGGAGCTGTTTTTT. This sequence encodes CASSMGGVDTGELFF.

Note on this clone: The same CDR3 arises from other DNA sequences in this sample as well. The V gene is TRBV30, the J gene TRBJ2-2; D gene unclear. Per the germline V gene, CDR1 is GTSNPN and CDR2 is SVGIG (reference sequence). This CDR3 contains 12 residues. V lost 0 bases and J lost 4, with 3 bases in between. The CDR3 reads CAWSVLTGELFF. The CDR3 DNA follows: TGTGCCTGGAGTGTTCTCACCGGGGAGCTGTTTTTT.

The chain is built from TRBV6-5 and TRBJ1-1, with 7 bases fitting TRBD1. Germline V CDR1 and CDR2: MNHEY, SVGAGI. J was trimmed by 5 bases and V by 5 bases; bases with no gene match: 11. CDR3 length: 15 amino acids. CDR3 amino acids: CASSLLFRGQTEAFF. The CDR3 nucleotides are TGTGCCAGCAGTCTTCTTTTTAGGGGGCAGACTGAAGCTTTCTTT.

The rearrangement uses TRBV7-3 and TRBJ2-7, with 13 positions matching TRBD2. This CDR3 has 15 residues. CDR1 SGHTA and CDR2 FQGTGA come from the germline V gene. V dropped 3 bases and J dropped 6; count of bases not matched to a gene: 5. This CDR3 is CASSLGLAGLTEQYF. CDR3 coding DNA: TGTGCCAGCAGCTTGGGACTAGCGGGACTCACCGAGCAGTACTTC.

This chain joins TRBV11-2 and TRBJ1-5; D unclear. The germline V gene encodes CDR1 SGHAT and CDR2 FQNNGV. Trimming took off 5 bases at V and 11 bases at J, with 10 bases between the two ends. The CDR3 is made up of 11 amino acids. The CDR3 bases are TGTGCCAGCAGCGTCTCCGGGGCCCAGCATTTT. Protein sequence: CASSVSGAQHF.

This sequence joins TRBV28 and TRBJ1-4; weak D call: TRBD1 (6 bases). Germline values: CDR1 MDHEN, CDR2 SYDVKM. The CDR3 is made up of 15 amino acids. Trimming removed 5 bases at V and 4 bases at J, with 14 bases between. The CDR3 loop is CASSRRQAFNEKLFF. The CDR3 bases are TGTGCCAGCAGTCGTCGACAGGCTTTTAATGAAAAACTGTTTTTT.

The rearrangement links TRBV30 to TRBJ1-1; maybe TRBD1 (6 bases). Between the trimmed V and J ends, which lost 3 bases and 8 bases, there was a span of 19 bases. The length of the CDR3 is 14 residues. Germline-derived CDR1 and CDR2 are GTSNPN and SVGIG (reference sequence). CDR3 in DNA: TGTGCCTGGAGCGGACACACTGGGGGCGCCGAAGCTTTCTTT. It codes for CAWSGHTGGAEAFF.

The chain employs TRBV12-5 and TRBJ1-4; tentatively, D is TRBD1 (5 bases). Germline V gives CDR1 LGHNT, CDR2 FRNRAP. The CDR3 is 16 residues long. V was shortened by 5 bases and J by 0 bases, with 13 bases between the two germline ends. DNA for the CDR3: TGTGCTAGTGGTCTTGACAGTGCTGCAACTAATGAAAAACTGTTTTTT. Residues: CASGLDSAATNEKLFF.

The CDR3 region has the DNA TGCGCCAGCAGCGAACTAGCGGGTAGCAATGAGCAGTTCTTC. Residues: CASSELAGSNEQFF. This rearrangement joins TRBV5-1 to TRBJ2-1; 9 positions match TRBD2. The CDR3 contains 14 residues. The V gene end was trimmed by 4 bases and the J gene end by 6 bases; junction bases not matched to a gene: 5. Looked up from germline, CDR1 is SGHRS and CDR2 is YFSETQ. The variable domain in full, completed from reference TRBV5-1 and TRBJ2-1, reads KAGVTQTPRYLIKTRGQQVTLSCSPISGHRSVSWYQQTPGQGLQFLFEYFSETQRNKGNFPGRFSGRQFSNSRSEMNVSTLELGDSALYLCASSELAGSNEQFFGPGTRLTVL.

The chain employs TRBV2 and TRBJ2-2, with TRBD2 matching over 7 bases. Trimming removed 4 bases from V and 0 bases from J; junction bases left unmatched: 2. The CDR3 has 15 amino acids. In germline, CDR1 is SNHLY, CDR2 FYNNEI. CDR3 protein: CASSGLAANTGELFF. In DNA, the CDR3 is TGTGCCAGCAGTGGGCTAGCGGCGAACACCGGGGAGCTGTTTTTT.

The chain uses TRBV15 and TRBJ2-1; D may be TRBD2 (5 bases). Trimming stripped 3 bases from V and 6 bases from J, with 12 bases between. The CDR3 has 14 amino acids. The germline gives CDR1 LNHNV, CDR2 YYDKDF (reference sequence). The DNA of the CDR3 is TGTGCCACCAGCAGGTCCGGACTCCCCAATGAGCAGTTCTTC. Translating it yields CATSRSGLPNEQFF.

In DNA, the CDR3 is TGTGCCCGTAGCGGGGGGGCCCACGAGCAGTACTTC. Encoded protein: CARSGGAHEQYF. The chain has TRBV30 and TRBJ2-7; the match to TRBD2 covers 11 bases. This CDR3 is 12 amino acids long. V gave up 8 bases and J gave up 5 bases; unmatched junction bases: 5. Germline CDR1 and CDR2: GTSNPN and SVGIG (reference sequence).